This TCR beta chain comes out of a study of chemoradiotherapy in HPV16-positive cancers. Across the whole study: Candidate HPV-specific clones and shared TCR motifs came from a couple of HPV16-positive patients. Study-level points and caveats: Candidate HPV-specific clones and E7-related TCR motifs grew in tumor during treatment.

Repertoires were sampled repeatedly during chemoradiotherapy. Some clones are missing from TCRdb's copy, which holds only in-frame ones; the method was immunoSEQ multiplex PCR. The table lists 1,500 to 2,000 clones, about 87% of them singletons. As for this clone: Its antigen remains unidentified.

Between the trimmed V and J ends, which lost 4 bases and 6 bases, there was a span of 15 bases. Germline values: CDR1 LNHDA, CDR2 SQIVND (reference sequence). This CDR3 spans 15 amino acids. V is TRBV19 and J is TRBJ1-4; a weak D match, TRBD1 (5 bases). This receptor was taken from a human donor with HPV-associated anogenital cancer. The sequencing here drew on tumor tissue, taken from a patient who underwent chemoradiotherapy. CDR3 in amino acids: CASSTDRLTHEKLFF. CDR3 DNA sequence: TGTGCCAGTAGTACCGACAGACTCACCCATGAAAAACTGTTTTTT.